This entry lists 14 T cell receptor beta chains sequenced from one sample in a study of T cell responses to AZD1222 COVID-19 vaccine (dated by TCRdb to the early 2020s). The library relied on the immunoSEQ multiplex PCR assay. The clones in this table, taken by TCRdb from immuneACCESS, are in-frame only. Not every clone is retained; where verified, under half of the shortfall comes from an unresolved V gene, and the cause of the rest is unknown. For this sample the table gives approximately 65,000 clones, of which more than 70% were detected only once. The ten largest clones add up to around 15% of the sample. The sample's time point label, in plain terms: baseline before first vaccination. The source material was peripheral blood, sampled on day 0 of AZD1222 vaccination. The receptors stem from an adult in good health.

The V gene is TRBV5-4, the J gene TRBJ1-2; tentative D call: TRBD1 (6 bases). The ends were cut back, 4 bases at V and 6 bases at J, with 13 bases in the middle. The CDR3 is made up of 13 amino acids. CDR1 SGHNT and CDR2 YYREEE come from the germline V gene (reference sequence). The CDR3 region has the DNA TGTGCCAGCAGCCATGACAGGACGAATGGCTACACCTTC. Residues: CASSHDRTNGYTF.

The chain employs TRBV7-9 and TRBJ2-5; the match to TRBD1 covers 7 bases. The CDR3 sequence is 17 residues long. Trimming took 1 base from V and 2 from J; bases not matched to a gene: 10. CDR1 is SEHNR and CDR2 is FQNEAQ in the germline V gene (reference sequence). The CDR3 reads CASSLGFRGRGQETQYF. The CDR3 coding sequence is TGTGCCAGCAGCTTAGGGTTCAGGGGGAGAGGACAAGAGACCCAGTACTTC.

This chain uses TRBV9 with TRBJ2-1, with D hard to call. Germline loops: CDR1 SGDLS, CDR2 YYNGEE. V lost 0 bases and J 5 bases, leaving 3 bases between the germline ends. CDR3 length equals 12 residues. DNA for the CDR3: TGTGCCAGCAGCGTAGACAACAATGAGCAGTTCTTC. This translates into CASSVDNNEQFF. The full variable domain, rest sourced from reference TRBV9 and TRBJ2-1, is DSGVTQTPKHLITATGQRVTLRCSPRSGDLSVYWYQQSLDQGLQFLIQYYNGEERAKGNILERFSAQQFPDLHSELNLSSLELGDSALYFCASSVDNNEQFFGPGTRLTVL.

As concerns this clone: Other nucleotide sequences from this sample produce the same CDR3. The V gene is TRBV5-1, the J gene TRBJ1-1, with unresolved D. The CDR3 consists of 13 residues. Per the germline V gene, CDR1 is SGHRS and CDR2 is YFSETQ. V gave up 4 bases and J gave up 1 base, with 8 bases separating them. The CDR3 sequence: CASSRTANTEAFF. For the CDR3, the DNA is TGCGCCAGCAGCCGTACAGCGAACACTGAAGCTTTCTTT.

V is TRBV9 and J is TRBJ2-5; D is undetermined. The germline V gene encodes CDR1 SGDLS and CDR2 YYNGEE. V shed 5 bases and J shed 4 bases, with 12 bases lying between them. The CDR3 spans 13 residues. Here the CDR3 DNA reads TGTGCCAGCAGTGTCCTTAATAGAGAGACCCAGTACTTC. This gives the protein CASSVLNRETQYF.

The chain uses TRBV7-2 and TRBJ2-3; D unclear. The CDR3 extends over 14 amino acids. Germline V gene data show CDR1 as SGHTA and CDR2 as FQGNSA. The V end was cut by 0 bases, the J end by 0 bases, with 4 bases between. The CDR3 protein is CASSLATSTDTQYF. CDR3 nucleotide sequence: TGTGCCAGCAGCTTAGCCACTAGCACAGATACGCAGTATTTT.

This sequence joins TRBV29-1 and TRBJ1-2; 12 bases are shared with TRBD1. The ends lost 6 bases at V and 10 bases at J; junction bases unmatched: 12. The V gene's germline CDR1 is SQVTM and CDR2 ANQGSEA. The CDR3 sequence is 14 residues long. The CDR3 DNA reads as TGCAGCGTCCTCCGGGACAGGGGGCAAGGGGACTACACCTTC. This codes for CSVLRDRGQGDYTF.

V and J are TRBV7-2 and TRBJ2-1; the D gene could be TRBD1 or TRBD2 (5 bases each). Per germline, CDR1 SGHTA and CDR2 FQGNSA. V was clipped by 2 bases and J by 5 bases, with 13 bases between them. The CDR3 loop spans 15 amino acids. The CDR3 sequence: CASSLSRGSHNEQFF. The CDR3 DNA reads TGTGCCAGCAGCTTAAGTCGGGGCTCTCACAATGAGCAGTTCTTC.

The rearrangement links TRBV10-3 to TRBJ1-4, with D unresolved. This CDR3 contains 14 residues. Looked up from germline, CDR1 is ENHRY and CDR2 is SYGVKD. V was cut by 6 bases and J by 7 bases, with 15 bases left in between. The CDR3 DNA reads TGTGCCATCAGCCGGGAAGGGAAGGGTGAAAAACTGTTTTTT. This codes for CAISREGKGEKLFF.

This rearrangement joins TRBV5-5 to TRBJ2-4; either TRBD1 or TRBD2 may supply D (5 bases each). This CDR3 has 15 residues. V was pared by 3 bases and J by 7 bases, with 17 bases between. Germline lookup yields CDR1 SGHKS and CDR2 YYEKEE (reference sequence). The CDR3 reads CASSSYRDAGNIQYF. The CDR3 coding sequence is TGTGCCAGCAGCTCGTATCGGGACGCAGGGAACATTCAGTACTTC.

The V gene is TRBV12-5, the J gene TRBJ2-2; TRBD1 might be the D (6 bases). CDR1 is LGHNT, CDR2 FRNRAP, per germline. This CDR3 is built from 14 residues. V shed 1 base and J shed 7 bases, with 10 bases lying between them. The CDR3 protein is CASGLATGFGELFF. DNA for the CDR3: TGTGCTAGTGGTTTGGCAACAGGGTTCGGGGAGCTGTTTTTT.

The CDR3 here is CATKDRVETEAFF. The CDR3 DNA sequence: TGTGCCACCAAGGACAGGGTGGAAACTGAAGCTTTCTTT. The chain couples TRBV24-1 to TRBJ1-1; TRBD1 aligns across 8 bases. The CDR3 spans 13 residues. The junction had 6 bases not matched to a gene; V was cut back by 8 bases and J by 5 bases. The germline V gene has CDR1 KGHDR and CDR2 SFDVKD.

The genes are TRBV10-3 and TRBJ2-5, with a weak D call TRBD2 (5 bases). The length of the CDR3 is 13 residues. Trimming removed 2 bases at V and 9 bases at J, with 13 bases between. Germline V gene lookup returns CDR1 ENHRY and CDR2 SYGVKD. The CDR3 nucleotides read TGTGCCATCAGTGAGAAGTTAGCCGGGGCCCAGTACTTC. This sequence encodes CAISEKLAGAQYF.

This clone showed up just once. The gene calls are TRBV5-1 and TRBJ2-2; 9 bases line up with TRBD1. V shed 4 bases, J shed 2 bases, and the junction held 3 bases outside the gene matches. The CDR3 has 15 residues. Germline CDR1 is SGHRS and CDR2 is YFSETQ. The CDR3 DNA reads as TGCGCCAGCAGCGGGGGACAGGGAAACACCGGGGAGCTGTTTTTT. This encodes CASSGGQGNTGELFF.